What follows describes a single T cell receptor beta chain. Data came from immunoSEQ multiplex PCR; TCRdb stores just in-frame clones and leaves some out. The top ten clones hold approximately 5.8% of a sample with over 65,000 clones, about 90% of them seen once. This sample stems from a study of T cell responses to AZD1222 COVID-19 vaccine. This TCR was recovered from an adult in good health. The source material was peripheral blood, sampled on day 0 of AZD1222 vaccination.

CDR3 sequence (DNA): TGTGCCAGCAGCTCCCGTGGGCCCTCTGGGGCCAACGTCCTGACTTTC. Its protein is CASSSRGPSGANVLTF. The J gene is TRBJ2-6, the V gene TRBV9; D ambiguous. The CDR3 totals 16 residues. Per the germline V gene, CDR1 is SGDLS and CDR2 is YYNGEE. The V end was cut by 4 bases, the J end by 0 bases, with 11 bases between. Looking up the rest from reference TRBV9 and TRBJ2-6 gives the full variable domain: DSGVTQTPKHLITATGQRVTLRCSPRSGDLSVYWYQQSLDQGLQFLIQYYNGEERAKGNILERFSAQQFPDLHSELNLSSLELGDSALYFCASSSRGPSGANVLTFGAGSRLTVL.